The sequence of this T cell receptor (beta chain) was determined in a study of T cells after yellow fever vaccination. Study results and limitations: The study re-detected most primary-vaccination clones after the booster (approximately 96% CD4, 88% CD8).

5'RACE template switching produced TCR cDNA carrying a universal primer site and UMIs. MiXCR, run by TCRdb on the 5' RACE reads, gives a single entry per CDR3 protein. This table holds 200,000 to 250,000 distinct CDR3 sequences, less than 9% found once. The V end was cut by 2 bases, the J end by 2 bases, with 14 bases between. Per the germline V gene, CDR1 is SGHNT and CDR2 is YYREEE (reference sequence). This CDR3 contains 15 residues. Concerning this clonotype itself: Antigen unknown.

This TCR was sampled from a man between 25 and 39 years old who received the YFV17D yellow fever vaccine. The source material was CD4+ T cells sorted from PBMCs, sampled 15 days after the yellow fever booster vaccination. The V gene is TRBV5-4, the J gene TRBJ2-7, with D hard to call. The CDR3 here is CASSLGPELAYEQYF. The CDR3 DNA sequence: TGTGCCAGCAGCTTAGGACCCGAGTTGGCCTACGAGCAGTACTTC. Supplemented by reference TRBV5-4 and TRBJ2-7, the full variable domain reads ETGVTQSPTHLIKTRGQQVTLRCSSQSGHNTVSWYQQALGQGPQFIFQYYREEENGRGNFPPRFSGLQFPNYSSELNVNALELDDSALYLCASSLGPELAYEQYFGPGTRLTVT.